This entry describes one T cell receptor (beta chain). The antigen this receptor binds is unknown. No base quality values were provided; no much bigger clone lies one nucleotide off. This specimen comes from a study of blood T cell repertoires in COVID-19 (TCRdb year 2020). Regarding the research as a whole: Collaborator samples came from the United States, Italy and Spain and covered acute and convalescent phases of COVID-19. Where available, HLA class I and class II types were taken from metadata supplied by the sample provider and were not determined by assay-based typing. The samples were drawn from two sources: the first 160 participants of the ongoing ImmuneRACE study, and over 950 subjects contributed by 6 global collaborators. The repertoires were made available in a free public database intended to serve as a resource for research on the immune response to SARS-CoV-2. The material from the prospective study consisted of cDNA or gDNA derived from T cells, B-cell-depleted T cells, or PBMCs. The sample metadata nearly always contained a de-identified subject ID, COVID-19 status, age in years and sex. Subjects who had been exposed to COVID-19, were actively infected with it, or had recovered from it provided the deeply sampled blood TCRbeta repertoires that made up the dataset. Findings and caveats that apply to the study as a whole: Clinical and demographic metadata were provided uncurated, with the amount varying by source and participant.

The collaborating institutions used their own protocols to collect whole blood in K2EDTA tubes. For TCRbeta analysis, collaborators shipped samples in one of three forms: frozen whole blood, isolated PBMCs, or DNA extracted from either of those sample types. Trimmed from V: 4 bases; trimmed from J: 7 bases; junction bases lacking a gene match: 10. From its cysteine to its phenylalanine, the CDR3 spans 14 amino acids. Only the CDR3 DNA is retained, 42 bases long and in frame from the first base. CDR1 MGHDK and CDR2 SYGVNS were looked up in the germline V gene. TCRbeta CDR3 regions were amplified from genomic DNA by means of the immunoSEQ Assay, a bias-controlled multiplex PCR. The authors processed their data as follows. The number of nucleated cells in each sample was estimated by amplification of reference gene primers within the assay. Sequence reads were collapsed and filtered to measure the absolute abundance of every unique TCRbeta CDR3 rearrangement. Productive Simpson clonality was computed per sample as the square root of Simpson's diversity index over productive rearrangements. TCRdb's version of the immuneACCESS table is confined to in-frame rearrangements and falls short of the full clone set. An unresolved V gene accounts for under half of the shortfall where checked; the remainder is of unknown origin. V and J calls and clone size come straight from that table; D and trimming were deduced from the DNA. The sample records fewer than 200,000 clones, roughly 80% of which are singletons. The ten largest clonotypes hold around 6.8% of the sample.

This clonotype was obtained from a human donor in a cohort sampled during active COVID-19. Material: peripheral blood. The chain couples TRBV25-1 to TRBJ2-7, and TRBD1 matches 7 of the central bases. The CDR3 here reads CASSADRVLREQYF. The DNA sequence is TGTGCCAGCAGTGCTGACAGGGTATTGCGAGAGCAGTACTTC.